The 12 T cell receptor beta chains below come from one sample, sequenced in a study of naive and memory T cell subsets. Both TRBC1 and TRBC2 were covered by a beta constant-region primer of two equimolar oligonucleotides. TCRdb re-called the UMI-ligation and nested PCR reads with MiXCR, one entry per CDR3 protein. Found here are approximately 140,000 distinct CDR3 sequences, about 15% of them singletons; the top ten hold around 0.14%. The specimen was naive CD4+ T cells from blood. The receptors shown here come from a human donor in good health.

This rearrangement joins TRBV20-1 to TRBJ2-3, with D hard to call. The CDR3 is 15 amino acids. Between the trimmed V and J ends, which lost 1 base and 2 bases, there was a span of 13 bases. CDR1 DFQATT and CDR2 SNEGSKA come from the germline V gene (reference sequence). This chain's CDR3 is CSARGILKDTDTQYF. The CDR3 bases are TGCAGTGCTAGAGGGATCCTAAAGGACACAGATACGCAGTATTTT.

This clonotype occurred many times. This chain uses TRBV9 with TRBJ2-1, with 9 positions matching TRBD2. The CDR3 totals 14 residues. J lost 5 bases, V lost 0 bases, and 0 bases had no gene match. Per the germline V gene, CDR1 is SGDLS and CDR2 is YYNGEE. CDR3 region: CASSVGLADNEQFF. The CDR3 DNA reads TGTGCCAGCAGCGTAGGACTAGCGGACAATGAGCAGTTCTTC.

The chain links TRBV15 to TRBJ2-2; D is possibly TRBD1 or TRBD2 (5 bases each). Germline values: CDR1 LNHNV, CDR2 YYDKDF (reference sequence). The CDR3 contains 18 residues. V was cut by 3 bases and J by 1 base, with 18 bases left in between. CDR3 coding DNA: TGTGCCACCAGCAGGCCGGGACGGCCCTGGGGGAACACCGGGGAGCTGTTTTTT. This encodes CATSRPGRPWGNTGELFF.

The genes are TRBV6-2 or TRBV6-3 and TRBJ1-2, with D maybe TRBD1 (6 bases). CDR1 is MNHEY, CDR2 SVGEGT, per germline. CDR3 length: 14 amino acids. Trimming removed 5 bases at V and 2 bases at J, with 12 bases between. CDR3 nucleotide sequence: TGTGCCAGCAGTCCACACGACAGGAACTATGGCTACACCTTC. This translates into CASSPHDRNYGYTF.

V and J are TRBV18 and TRBJ1-5; TRBD1 is a possible D gene (5 bases). The V and J ends lost 2 bases and 7 bases respectively, with 9 bases between them. The CDR3 runs 13 residues. Germline CDR1 and CDR2: KGHSH and LQKENI. The CDR3 is CASSPSRDQPQHF. The CDR3, as DNA: TGTGCCAGCTCACCAAGCAGGGACCAGCCCCAGCATTTT.

The rearrangement links TRBV10-3 to TRBJ1-6; 11 nucleotides agree with TRBD1. Germline V gene lookup returns CDR1 ENHRY and CDR2 SYGVKD. This CDR3 spans 15 amino acids. Losses at the gene ends were 5 bases for V and 8 bases for J; bases not matched to a gene: 5. CDR3 in DNA: TGTGCCATCAGTCCGGGACAGGGGGTTTATTCACCCCTCCACTTT. The encoded protein is CAISPGQGVYSPLHF.

This clonotype was counted between two and nine times. The rearrangement joins TRBV12-3 or TRBV12-4 to TRBJ2-7; the match to TRBD1 covers 7 bases. The junction had 5 bases not matched to a gene; V was cut back by 6 bases and J by 0 bases. This CDR3 has 14 amino acids. The DNA for the CDR3 is TGTGCCAGCAGGAGACAGGGCTTCTCCTACGAGCAGTACTTC. Encoded protein: CASRRQGFSYEQYF.

Only a few counts were recorded for this clonotype. The CDR3 loop reads CASSNGVGEQYF. The CDR3 region has the DNA TGTGCCAGCAGTAACGGGGTCGGCGAGCAGTACTTC. The rearrangement links TRBV6-2 or TRBV6-3 to TRBJ2-7; a weak D match, TRBD2 (5 bases). The germline gives CDR1 MNHEY, CDR2 SVGEGT. This CDR3 comprises 12 residues. Trimming cost V 5 bases and J 6 bases, with 11 bases left between them.

Only a few counts were recorded for this clonotype. The rearrangement uses TRBV5-8 and TRBJ2-1; 8 positions match TRBD2. Germline values: CDR1 SGHTS, CDR2 YDEGEE. V dropped 4 bases and J dropped 0; count of bases not matched to a gene: 12. The CDR3 sequence is 18 residues long. DNA of the CDR3: TGTGCCAGCAGCCTACCCGGGTGGAGCGGGAGCTCCTACAATGAGCAGTTCTTC. It specifies CASSLPGWSGSSYNEQFF.

The chain couples TRBV11-2 to TRBJ2-5, with 9 bases identical to TRBD2. Unmatched junction bases numbered 2, after V lost 1 base and J lost 5 bases. Germline V gene sequence: CDR1 SGHAT, CDR2 FQNNGV. The CDR3 is 14 amino acids. The CDR3 region is CASSLVAGVETQYF. CDR3 sequence (DNA): TGTGCCAGCAGCTTAGTAGCGGGAGTTGAGACCCAGTACTTC.

This clonotype was seen a handful of times. CDR3 residues: CSVEGGRVRELFF. The CDR3 nucleotides are TGCAGCGTTGAAGGAGGGAGAGTAAGGGAGCTGTTTTTT. V gene TRBV29-1 combines with J gene TRBJ2-2, with a tentative D call TRBD2 (5 bases). This CDR3 contains 13 residues. In germline, CDR1 is SQVTM, CDR2 ANQGSEA. Deletions cut 1 base from V and 9 bases from J, with 12 bases between.

The chain recombines TRBV6-5 with TRBJ2-6, with a weak D call TRBD1 (6 bases). V was trimmed by 6 bases and J by 1 base, leaving 16 bases between them. The germline V gene has CDR1 MNHEY and CDR2 SVGAGI. This CDR3 has 17 amino acids. The CDR3 DNA reads TGTGCCAGCAGCCCCAATGGGGGCTGGTCTGGGGCCAACGTCCTGACTTTC. It specifies CASSPNGGWSGANVLTF.